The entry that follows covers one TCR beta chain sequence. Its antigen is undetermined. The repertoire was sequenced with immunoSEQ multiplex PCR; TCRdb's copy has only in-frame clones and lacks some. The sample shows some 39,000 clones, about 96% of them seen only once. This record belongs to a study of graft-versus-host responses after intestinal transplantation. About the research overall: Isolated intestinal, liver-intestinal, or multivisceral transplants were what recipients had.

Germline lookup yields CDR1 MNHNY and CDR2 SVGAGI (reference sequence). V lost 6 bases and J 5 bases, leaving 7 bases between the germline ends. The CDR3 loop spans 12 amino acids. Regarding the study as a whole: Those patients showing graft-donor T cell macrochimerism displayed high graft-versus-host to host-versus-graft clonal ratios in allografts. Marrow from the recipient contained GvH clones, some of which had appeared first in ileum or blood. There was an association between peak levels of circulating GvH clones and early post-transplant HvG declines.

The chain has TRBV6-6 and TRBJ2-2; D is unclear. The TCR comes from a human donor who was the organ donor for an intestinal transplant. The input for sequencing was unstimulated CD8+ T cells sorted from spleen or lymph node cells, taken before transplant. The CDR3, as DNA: TGTGCCAGCAGCCTAGGAACCGGGGAGCTGTTTTTT. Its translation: CASSLGTGELFF.